This T cell receptor beta chain was captured in a study of beta chain features in type 1 diabetes. Study at large: Across the samples, roughly 98,000,000 sorted cells were examined in total.

Expressed TCRB transcripts were sequenced after all isolated RNA was converted to cDNA. Method: immunoSEQ multiplex PCR; TCRdb's copy keeps in-frame clones and lacks some. The table records 640,000 or so clones, around an eighth of them present only once. This clone was observed a few times. What it recognizes is unknown. The study's findings and limits: A pattern of fewer insertions and more deletions at VDJ junctions was seen in type 1 diabetes patients. When Type 1 diabetes patients were examined, their TCRB CDR3s proved moderately but significantly shorter in all four CD4+ subsets.

Isolation of CD4+ naive, central memory, regulatory and stem cell-like memory cells was achieved by sorting via CD45RO/CCR7/CD25/CD127/CD95/CD27. J gave up 7 bases and V 2 bases, and 3 bases lay outside the gene matches. CDR1 is GTSNPN and CDR2 is SVGIG in the germline V gene (reference sequence). The CDR3 totals 13 residues. The chain has TRBV30 and TRBJ2-1; 9 nucleotides agree with TRBD2. The material sequenced was naive CD4+ T cells from blood. This receptor was taken from a man between 18 and 35 years old with type 1 diabetes. CDR3 residues: CAWSLLAGNEQFF. The CDR3 DNA follows: TGTGCCTGGAGTCTCCTAGCGGGAAATGAGCAGTTCTTC.